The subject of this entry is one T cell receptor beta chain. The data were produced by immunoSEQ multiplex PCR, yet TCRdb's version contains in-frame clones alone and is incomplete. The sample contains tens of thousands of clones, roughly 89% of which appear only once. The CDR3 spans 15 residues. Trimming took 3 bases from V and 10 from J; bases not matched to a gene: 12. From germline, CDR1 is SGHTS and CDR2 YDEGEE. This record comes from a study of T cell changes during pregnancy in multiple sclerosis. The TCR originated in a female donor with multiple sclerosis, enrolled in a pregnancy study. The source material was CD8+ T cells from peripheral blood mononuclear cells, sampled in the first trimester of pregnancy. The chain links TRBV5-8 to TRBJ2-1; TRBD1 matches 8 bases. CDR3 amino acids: CASSYPLGQGREQFF. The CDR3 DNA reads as TGTGCCAGCAGCTATCCTTTAGGACAGGGCCGGGAGCAGTTCTTC.